A single sample gave rise to the 21 T cell receptor beta chains below, sequenced in a study of blood T cell repertoires in COVID-19. The repertoire was sequenced with immunoSEQ multiplex PCR; TCRdb's copy has only in-frame clones and lacks some. The data contain 55,000 or so clones, around nine tenths of them singletons. The sequenced sample consisted of peripheral blood. The origin of the receptors is a woman aged 55-75 years with COVID-19, enrolled during active disease.

The gene calls are TRBV2 and TRBJ2-7; the D gene is possibly TRBD2 (6 bases). The CDR3 loop spans 12 amino acids. Between the trimmed V and J ends, which lost 6 bases and 4 bases, there was a span of 10 bases. The germline V gene encodes CDR1 SNHLY and CDR2 FYNNEI. CDR3 amino acids: CASSGSQYEQYF. The CDR3 coding sequence is TGTGCCAGCAGCGGGAGTCAGTACGAGCAGTACTTC.

The rearrangement uses TRBV27 and TRBJ2-1; 13 bases are a match to TRBD2. CDR1 MNHEY and CDR2 SMNVEV come from the germline V gene (reference sequence). The CDR3 totals 17 residues. After removal of 7 bases from V and 6 bases from J, the junction contained 12 bases not matched to a gene. The CDR3, as DNA: TGTGCCAGCACCAAGCTTTCCGGGACTAGCGGGACCAATGAGCAGTTCTTC. Protein: CASTKLSGTSGTNEQFF.

The V call is TRBV18, the J call TRBJ2-3; 10 positions match TRBD1. Germline values: CDR1 KGHSH, CDR2 LQKENI. This CDR3 region has 15 residues. The ends lost 4 bases at V and 2 bases at J; junction bases unmatched: 3. Here the CDR3 DNA reads TGTGCCAGCTCACGGGACAGGGGTAACACAGATACGCAGTATTTT. Encoded protein: CASSRDRGNTDTQYF.

This clone was seen just once. The chain couples TRBV15 to TRBJ1-1; D unresolved. Looked up from germline, CDR1 is LNHNV and CDR2 is YYDKDF (reference sequence). V was trimmed by 1 base and J by 1 base, leaving 4 bases between them. CDR3 length: 13 residues. DNA of the CDR3: TGTGCCACCAGCAGAGGGAGGAACACTGAAGCTTTCTTT. Translation: CATSRGRNTEAFF. The full variable domain, its missing parts supplied by reference TRBV15 and TRBJ1-1, is DAMVIQNPRYQVTQFGKPVTLSCSQTLNHNVMYWYQQKSSQAPKLLFHYYDKDFNNEADTPDNFQSRRPNTSFCFLDIRSPGLGDTAMYLCATSRGRNTEAFFGQGTRLTVV.

The chain uses TRBV11-2 and TRBJ2-7, with 9 bases aligning to TRBD2. The ends lost 3 bases at V and 3 bases at J; junction bases unmatched: 6. This CDR3 comprises 15 residues. Germline V gene data show CDR1 as SGHAT and CDR2 as FQNNGV. CDR3 sequence reads: CASSFDSGRDYEQYF. The DNA for the CDR3 is TGTGCCAGCAGCTTTGATAGCGGGAGAGACTACGAGCAGTACTTC. Full variable domain (outside the CDR3, taken from reference TRBV11-2 and TRBJ2-7): EAGVAQSPRYKIIEKRQSVAFWCNPISGHATLYWYQQILGQGPKLLIQFQNNGVVDDSQLPKDRFSAERLKGVDSTLKIQPAKLEDSAVYLCASSFDSGRDYEQYFGPGTRLTVT.

V is TRBV19 and J is TRBJ1-5; D is uncertain. This CDR3 region has 12 residues. Germline V lookup: CDR1 LNHDA, CDR2 SQIVND (reference sequence). V dropped 0 bases and J dropped 7 bases, with 4 bases sitting between them. CDR3 in amino acids: CASSIDQQPQHF. The CDR3 nucleotides are TGTGCCAGTAGTATAGATCAGCAGCCCCAGCATTTT.

The chain couples TRBV9 to TRBJ2-3; possible D gene TRBD2, 6 bases. Per the germline V gene, CDR1 is SGDLS and CDR2 is YYNGEE. This CDR3 has 15 residues. V gave up 1 base and J gave up 1 base, with 10 bases separating them. The CDR3 nucleotides read TGTGCCAGCAGCGTATTGGTAGCGGGCACAGATACGCAGTATTTT. Its protein is CASSVLVAGTDTQYF.

The chain links TRBV7-9 to TRBJ1-6; D not resolved. Germline V gene data show CDR1 as SEHNR and CDR2 as FQNEAQ (reference sequence). The germline V and J ends were trimmed by 4 bases and 9 bases, with 10 bases remaining between them. This CDR3 has 13 residues. Here the CDR3 DNA reads TGTGCCAGCAGCTCGGGGTCCAGTTCACCCCTCCACTTT. Amino acid sequence: CASSSGSSSPLHF. Full variable domain (rest looked up from reference TRBV7-9 and TRBJ1-6): DTGVSQNPRHKITKRGQNVTFRCDPISEHNRLYWYRQTLGQGPEFLTYFQNEAQLEKSRLLSDRFSAERPKGSFSTLEIQRTEQGDSAMYLCASSSGSSSPLHFGNGTRLTVT.

V gene TRBV29-1 combines with J gene TRBJ1-1; possibly TRBD1 for D (5 bases). CDR1 and CDR2 (germline): SQVTM, ANQGSEA. The CDR3 spans 13 residues. The CDR3 coding sequence is TGCAACATTGCGAACGACAGGAACACTGAAGCTTTCTTT. Translation gives CNIANDRNTEAFF.

The chain is built from TRBV28 and TRBJ2-7, with TRBD2 identical over 7 bases. The CDR3 runs 14 residues. CDR1 is MDHEN and CDR2 is SYDVKM in the germline V gene. J was trimmed by 5 bases and V by 5 bases; bases with no gene match: 9. The CDR3 DNA follows: TGTGCCAGCAGTGACCTACTAGCGCGGGACGAGCAGTACTTC. It codes for CASSDLLARDEQYF.

The sample holds one count of this clone. The chain combines TRBV27 with TRBJ1-3; TRBD1 matches at 7 bases. This CDR3 is built from 14 residues. Germline assignment: CDR1 MNHEY and CDR2 SMNVEV (reference sequence). Unmatched junction bases numbered 7, after V lost 2 bases and J lost 9 bases. CDR3 amino acids: CASSLEPGQSTIYF. The CDR3 nucleotides read TGTGCCAGCAGTTTAGAACCGGGACAGAGCACCATATATTTT.

This chain connects TRBV28 to TRBJ1-4, with D unresolved. Germline CDR1 and CDR2: MDHEN and SYDVKM. Between the trimmed V and J ends, which lost 2 bases and 5 bases, there was a span of 6 bases. CDR3 length equals 13 residues. In DNA, the CDR3 is TGTGCCAGCAGTTTAATAATAAATGAAAAACTGTTTTTT. It encodes CASSLIINEKLFF.

The chain links TRBV11-2 to TRBJ1-2; no reliable D call. V lost 7 bases and J 8 bases, leaving 23 bases between the germline ends. CDR1 is SGHAT, CDR2 FQNNGV, per germline. This CDR3 spans 15 amino acids. The chain's CDR3 is CASTHEMSGPYGYTF. The CDR3 DNA follows: TGTGCCAGCACCCACGAAATGAGCGGGCCCTACGGCTACACCTTC.

This CDR3 is CASSRQGDQPQHF. The CDR3 region has the DNA TGTGCCAGTAGTAGACAGGGAGATCAGCCCCAGCATTTT. The chain uses TRBV19 and TRBJ1-5, with 7 bases identical to TRBD1. The CDR3 is 13 amino acids. Per germline, CDR1 LNHDA and CDR2 SQIVND (reference sequence). V was pared by 4 bases and J by 5 bases, with 2 bases of the junction left unmatched.

This clone occurred once. The genes are TRBV12-2 and TRBJ2-1; TRBD2 is the table's D call and was not checked against the DNA. TRBV12-2 is noted as a pseudogene. This CDR3 has 18 amino acids. CDR3 in DNA: TGTGCTAGTAACCGGGACACGAAGCCAGCGGGAGGAATCAATGAGCAGTTCTTC. Translation gives CASNRDTKPAGGINEQFF.

The gene calls are TRBV6-5 and TRBJ1-2; 9 positions match TRBD1. Germline V gene sequence: CDR1 MNHEY, CDR2 SVGAGI. The CDR3 loop spans 15 amino acids. Trimming at V came to 5 bases and at J to 5 bases, leaving 9 bases not matched to a gene. The CDR3 nucleotides read TGTGCCAGCAGTAAACGGACAGGGGCTGGTTATGGCTACACCTTC. Protein sequence: CASSKRTGAGYGYTF.

This clone turned up a few times. This chain connects TRBV27 to TRBJ1-3; TRBD1 matches at 8 bases. The CDR3 is 16 residues long. The germline V gene encodes CDR1 MNHEY and CDR2 SMNVEV (reference sequence). J was trimmed by 4 bases and V by 7 bases; bases with no gene match: 12. The CDR3 nucleotides read TGTGCCAGCAAACCCAGGGGGACAGGTCGAGGAAACACCATATATTTT. It yields the protein CASKPRGTGRGNTIYF.

The rearrangement links TRBV28 to TRBJ2-7, with TRBD2 matching 10 bases. This CDR3 spans 14 amino acids. Looked up from germline, CDR1 is MDHEN and CDR2 is SYDVKM. V shed 2 bases and J 4 bases; nucleotides not matched to a gene: 2. The CDR3 is CASSLLAGVYEQYF. Written as DNA, the CDR3 is TGTGCCAGCAGTTTACTAGCGGGAGTATACGAGCAGTACTTC. Filled out from reference TRBV28 and TRBJ2-7, the complete variable domain reads DVKVTQSSRYLVKRTGEKVFLECVQDMDHENMFWYRQDPGLGLRLIYFSYDVKMKEKGDIPEGYSVSREKKERFSLILESASTNQTSMYLCASSLLAGVYEQYFGPGTRLTVT.

This clone was counted once. The rearrangement joins TRBV9 to TRBJ1-4, with unresolved D. This CDR3 contains 16 residues. Trimming took off 0 bases at V and 7 bases at J, with 16 bases between the two ends. Germline V gene sequence: CDR1 SGDLS, CDR2 YYNGEE. The CDR3, as DNA: TGTGCCAGCAGCGTAGACGCGGGCCGCGGACTTGAAAAACTGTTTTTT. Its translation: CASSVDAGRGLEKLFF. The full variable domain, rest sourced from reference TRBV9 and TRBJ1-4, is DSGVTQTPKHLITATGQRVTLRCSPRSGDLSVYWYQQSLDQGLQFLIQYYNGEERAKGNILERFSAQQFPDLHSELNLSSLELGDSALYFCASSVDAGRGLEKLFFGSGTQLSVL.

The chain uses TRBV27 and TRBJ2-5; a possible D gene is TRBD2 (7 bases). Trimming took off 6 bases at V and 7 bases at J, with 15 bases between the two ends. Germline V gives CDR1 MNHEY, CDR2 SMNVEV (reference sequence). This CDR3 has 13 amino acids. This CDR3 reads CASSVGGLGTQYF. CDR3 sequence (DNA): TGTGCCAGCAGCGTGGGGGGGCTGGGGACCCAGTACTTC.

The chain employs TRBV28 and TRBJ2-7, with D unresolved. The germline V gene encodes CDR1 MDHEN and CDR2 SYDVKM. The CDR3 sequence is 11 residues long. V was trimmed by 6 bases and J by 2 bases, leaving 5 bases between them. Written as DNA, the CDR3 is TGTGCCAGCAGCCTCCCCTACGAGCAGTACTTC. Translation gives CASSLPYEQYF.